This is a list of T cell receptor beta chains from one sample in a study of T-cell memory formation after mild COVID-19. TCRdb processed the 5' RACE reads anew with MiXCR; each CDR3 protein has one entry. The profile shows 180,000 or so distinct CDR3 sequences, about 9.9% of them singletons. The material sequenced was PBMCs or a T cell subset sorted from them (not recorded which). These receptors originate from a man between 18 and 29 years old who had mild COVID-19 (a few samples of this study predate the infection). Cell type and time point are not known. Both conserved end residues are part of each CDR3. The order of the fields is V gene, J gene, D gene, clone size, CDR3 protein, CDR3 DNA. D genes are given only for firm matches. Only part of the rows carry a size: once, few, many, or a class if the clone is expanded.

>TRBV9|TRBJ2-1|.|.
CASSMGLRSPQFF
TGTGCCAGCAGCATGGGTCTCAGAAGCCCACAGTTCTTC
>TRBV7-9|TRBJ1-1|.|.
CASSFWGLNTEAFF
TGTGCCAGCAGCTTTTGGGGTCTGAACACTGAAGCTTTCTTT
>TRBV5-1|TRBJ1-1|.|.
CASSLGEGPMNTEAFF
TGCGCCAGCAGCTTGGGGGAAGGGCCGATGAACACTGAAGCTTTCTTT
>TRBV20-1|TRBJ2-3|TRBD1|many
CSALTGTGTDTQYF
TGCAGTGCCCTGACCGGGACAGGCACAGATACGCAGTATTTT
>TRBV10-3|TRBJ2-1|.|.
CAINGQGPGEQFF
TGTGCCATCAATGGCCAGGGACCGGGTGAGCAGTTCTTC
>TRBV7-2|TRBJ2-3|TRBD2|few
CASSQIAGGSTDTQYF
TGTGCCAGCAGCCAAATAGCGGGGGGTAGCACAGATACGCAGTATTTT
>TRBV27|TRBJ1-4|.|few
CASSLRWGTNEKLFF
TGTGCCAGCAGTTTAAGATGGGGGACTAATGAAAAACTGTTTTTT
>TRBV12-3/TRBV12-4|TRBJ1-2|.|few
CASTPSTGFGYTF
TGTGCCAGCACCCCAAGTACGGGGTTCGGCTACACCTTC
>TRBV7-3|TRBJ2-3|.|.
CASSSLLSTDTQYF
TGTGCCAGCAGCTCGCTGCTAAGCACAGATACGCAGTATTTT
>TRBV6-5|TRBJ1-6|TRBD1|many
CATLRSGTGNSPLHF
TGTGCCACCTTAAGATCTGGGACAGGGAATTCACCCCTCCACTTT
>TRBV5-1|TRBJ2-5|TRBD2|.
CASSLGTSGGAGETQYF
TGCGCCAGCAGCTTGGGGACTAGCGGGGGGGCCGGTGAGACCCAGTACTTC
>TRBV11-2|TRBJ2-5|.|.
CASSLAGGTRSQYF
TGTGCCAGCAGCTTAGCCGGGGGGACAAGGAGCCAGTACTTC
>TRBV6-5|TRBJ2-2|TRBD1|.
CASMGVDRRNTGELFF
TGTGCCAGCATGGGCGTGGACAGGAGAAACACCGGGGAGCTGTTTTTT
>TRBV5-5|TRBJ1-6|TRBD1|few
CASSLIGRGFSPLHF
TGTGCCAGCAGCTTGATAGGCAGGGGGTTTTCACCCCTCCACTTT
>TRBV20-1|TRBJ1-6|TRBD1|.
CSAGSGQGRFNSPLHF
TGCAGTGCTGGCTCCGGACAGGGCAGATTTAATTCACCCCTCCACTTT